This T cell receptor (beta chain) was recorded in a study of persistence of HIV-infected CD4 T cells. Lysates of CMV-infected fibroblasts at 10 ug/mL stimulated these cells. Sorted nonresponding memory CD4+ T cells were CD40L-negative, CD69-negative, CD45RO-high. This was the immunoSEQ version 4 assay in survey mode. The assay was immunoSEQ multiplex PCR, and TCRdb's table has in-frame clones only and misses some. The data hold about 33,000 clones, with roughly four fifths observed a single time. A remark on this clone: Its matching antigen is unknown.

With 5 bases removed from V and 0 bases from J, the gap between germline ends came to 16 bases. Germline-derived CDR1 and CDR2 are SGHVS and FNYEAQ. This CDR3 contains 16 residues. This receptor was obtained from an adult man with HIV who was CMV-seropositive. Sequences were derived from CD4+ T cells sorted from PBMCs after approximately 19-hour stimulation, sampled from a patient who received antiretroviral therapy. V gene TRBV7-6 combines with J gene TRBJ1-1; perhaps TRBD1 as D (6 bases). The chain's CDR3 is CASSPVDGTLNTEAFF. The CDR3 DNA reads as TGTGCCAGCAGCCCAGTTGACGGGACACTGAACACTGAAGCTTTCTTT.